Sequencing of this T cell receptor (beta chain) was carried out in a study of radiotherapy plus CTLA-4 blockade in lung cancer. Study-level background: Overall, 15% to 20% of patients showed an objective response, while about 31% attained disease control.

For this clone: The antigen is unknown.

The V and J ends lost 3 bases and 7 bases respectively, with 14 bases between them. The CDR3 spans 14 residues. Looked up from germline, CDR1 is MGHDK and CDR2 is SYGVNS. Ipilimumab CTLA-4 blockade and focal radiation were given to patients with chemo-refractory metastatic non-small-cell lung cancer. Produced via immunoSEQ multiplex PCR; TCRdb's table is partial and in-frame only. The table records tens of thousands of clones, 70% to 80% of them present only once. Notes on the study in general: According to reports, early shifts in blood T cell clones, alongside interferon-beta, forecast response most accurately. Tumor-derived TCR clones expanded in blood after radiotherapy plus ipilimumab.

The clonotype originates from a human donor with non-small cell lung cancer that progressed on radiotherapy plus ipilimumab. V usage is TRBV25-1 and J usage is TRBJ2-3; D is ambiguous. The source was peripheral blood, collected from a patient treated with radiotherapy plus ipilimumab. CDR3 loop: CASSDQNSGYTQYF. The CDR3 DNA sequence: TGTGCCAGCAGTGATCAAAACTCCGGGTATACGCAGTATTTT.